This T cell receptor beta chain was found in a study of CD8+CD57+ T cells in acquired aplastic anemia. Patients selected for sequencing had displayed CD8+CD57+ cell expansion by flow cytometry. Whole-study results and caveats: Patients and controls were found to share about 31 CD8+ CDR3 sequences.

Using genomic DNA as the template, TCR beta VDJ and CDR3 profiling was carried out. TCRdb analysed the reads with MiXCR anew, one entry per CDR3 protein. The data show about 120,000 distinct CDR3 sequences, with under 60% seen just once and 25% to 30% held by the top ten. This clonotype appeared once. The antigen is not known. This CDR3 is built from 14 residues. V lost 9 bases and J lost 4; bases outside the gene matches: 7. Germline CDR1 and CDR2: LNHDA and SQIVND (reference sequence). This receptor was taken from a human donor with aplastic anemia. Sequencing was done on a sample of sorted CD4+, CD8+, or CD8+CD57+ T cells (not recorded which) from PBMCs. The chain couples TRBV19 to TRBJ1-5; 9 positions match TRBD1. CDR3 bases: TGTGCCAGCTCCGACAGGGGGGATAATCAGCCCCAGCATTTT. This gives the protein CASSDRGDNQPQHF. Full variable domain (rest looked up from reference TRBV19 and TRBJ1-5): DGGITQSPKYLFRKEGQNVTLSCEQNLNHDAMYWYRQDPGQGLRLIYYSQIVNDFQKGDIAEGYSVSREKKESFPLTVTSAQKNPTAFYLCASSDRGDNQPQHFGDGTRLSIL.